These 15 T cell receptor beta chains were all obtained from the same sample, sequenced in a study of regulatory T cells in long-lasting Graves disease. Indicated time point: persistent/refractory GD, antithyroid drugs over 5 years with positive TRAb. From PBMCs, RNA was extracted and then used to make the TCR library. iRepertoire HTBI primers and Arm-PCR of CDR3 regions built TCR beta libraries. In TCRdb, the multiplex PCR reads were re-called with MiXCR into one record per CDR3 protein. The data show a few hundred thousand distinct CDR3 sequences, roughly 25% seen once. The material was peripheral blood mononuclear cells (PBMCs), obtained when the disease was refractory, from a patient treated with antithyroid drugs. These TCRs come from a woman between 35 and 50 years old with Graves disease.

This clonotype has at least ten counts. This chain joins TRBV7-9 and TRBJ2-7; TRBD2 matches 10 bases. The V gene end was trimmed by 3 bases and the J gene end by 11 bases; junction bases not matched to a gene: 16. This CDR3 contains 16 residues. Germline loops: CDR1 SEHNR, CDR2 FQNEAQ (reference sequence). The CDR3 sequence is CASSFGSSASGSLKYF. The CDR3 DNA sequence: TGTGCCAGCAGCTTTGGGTCGTCGGCTAGCGGGAGTCTGAAGTACTTC.

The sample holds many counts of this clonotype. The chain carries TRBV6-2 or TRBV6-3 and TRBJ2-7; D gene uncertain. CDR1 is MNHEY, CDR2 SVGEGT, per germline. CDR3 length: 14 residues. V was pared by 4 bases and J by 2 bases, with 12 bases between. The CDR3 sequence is CASSWLADTYEQYF. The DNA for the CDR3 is TGTGCCAGCAGTTGGTTAGCTGATACCTACGAGCAGTACTTC.

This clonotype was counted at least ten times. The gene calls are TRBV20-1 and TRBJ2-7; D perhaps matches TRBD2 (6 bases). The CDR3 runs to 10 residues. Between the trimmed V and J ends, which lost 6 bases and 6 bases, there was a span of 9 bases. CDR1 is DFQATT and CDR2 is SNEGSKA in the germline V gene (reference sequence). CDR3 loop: CSALGGEQYF. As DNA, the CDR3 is TGCAGTGCCCTCGGGGGCGAGCAGTACTTC.

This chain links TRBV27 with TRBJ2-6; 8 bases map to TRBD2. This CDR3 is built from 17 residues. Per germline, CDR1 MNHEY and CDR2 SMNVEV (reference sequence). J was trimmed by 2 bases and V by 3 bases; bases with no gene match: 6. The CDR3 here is CASSFLAGHAGANVLTF. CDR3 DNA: TGTGCCAGCAGTTTCCTAGCGGGCCACGCTGGGGCCAACGTCCTGACTTTC.

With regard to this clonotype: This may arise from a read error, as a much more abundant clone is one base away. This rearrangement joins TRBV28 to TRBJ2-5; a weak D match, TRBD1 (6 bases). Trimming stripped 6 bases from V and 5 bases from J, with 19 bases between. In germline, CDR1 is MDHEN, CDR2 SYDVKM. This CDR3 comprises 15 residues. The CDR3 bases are TGTGCCAGCAGCCATACGGGACACACGGAGGAGACCCAGTACTTC. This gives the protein CASSHTGHTEETQYF.

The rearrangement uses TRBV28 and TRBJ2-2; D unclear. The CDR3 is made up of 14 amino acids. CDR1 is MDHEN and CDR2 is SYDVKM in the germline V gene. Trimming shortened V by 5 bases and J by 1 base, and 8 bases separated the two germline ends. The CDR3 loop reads CASSPHQNTGELFF. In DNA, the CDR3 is TGTGCCAGCAGTCCACACCAGAACACCGGGGAGCTGTTTTTT.

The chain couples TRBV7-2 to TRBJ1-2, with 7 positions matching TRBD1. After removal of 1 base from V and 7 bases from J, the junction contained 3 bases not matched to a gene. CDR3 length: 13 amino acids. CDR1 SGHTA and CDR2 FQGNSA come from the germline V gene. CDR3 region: CASSLGSGGGYTF. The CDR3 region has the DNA TGTGCCAGCAGCTTAGGATCAGGGGGTGGCTACACCTTC.

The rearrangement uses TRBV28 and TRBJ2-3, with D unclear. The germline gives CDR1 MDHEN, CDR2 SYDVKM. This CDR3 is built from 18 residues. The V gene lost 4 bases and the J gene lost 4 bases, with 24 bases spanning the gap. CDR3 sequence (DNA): TGTGCCAGCAGTTACTCCTTGCCCAGTTCCCTAAACGCAGATACGCAGTATTTT. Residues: CASSYSLPSSLNADTQYF.

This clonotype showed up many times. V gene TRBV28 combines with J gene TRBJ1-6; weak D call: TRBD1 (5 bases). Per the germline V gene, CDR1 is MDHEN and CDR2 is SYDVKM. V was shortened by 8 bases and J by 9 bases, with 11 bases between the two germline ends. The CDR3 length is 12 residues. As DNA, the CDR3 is TGTGCCAGCCTAGGGGAGGTTTCACCCCTCCACTTT. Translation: CASLGEVSPLHF. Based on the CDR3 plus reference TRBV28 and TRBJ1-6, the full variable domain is DVKVTQSSRYLVKRTGEKVFLECVQDMDHENMFWYRQDPGLGLRLIYFSYDVKMKEKGDIPEGYSVSREKKERFSLILESASTNQTSMYLCASLGEVSPLHFGNGTRLTVT.

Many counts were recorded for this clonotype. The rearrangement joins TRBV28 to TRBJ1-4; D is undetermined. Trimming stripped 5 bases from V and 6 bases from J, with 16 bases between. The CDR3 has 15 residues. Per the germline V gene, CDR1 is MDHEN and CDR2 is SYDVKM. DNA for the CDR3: TGTGCCAGCAGTCCCGCTCCGGGTGGCGATGAAAAACTGTTTTTT. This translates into CASSPAPGGDEKLFF.

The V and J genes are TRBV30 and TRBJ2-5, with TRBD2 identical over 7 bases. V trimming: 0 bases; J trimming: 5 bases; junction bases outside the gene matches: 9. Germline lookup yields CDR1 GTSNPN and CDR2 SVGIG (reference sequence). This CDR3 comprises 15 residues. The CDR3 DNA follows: TGTGCCTGGAGTGTACTTGGCGGGAGAACGGAGACCCAGTACTTC. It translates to CAWSVLGGRTETQYF.

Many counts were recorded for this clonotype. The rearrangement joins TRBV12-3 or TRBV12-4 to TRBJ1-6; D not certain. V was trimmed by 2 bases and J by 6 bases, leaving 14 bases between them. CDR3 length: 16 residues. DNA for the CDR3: TGTGCCAGCAGTTTATATTTGGGGATCGGTAATTCACCCCTCCACTTT. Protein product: CASSLYLGIGNSPLHF.

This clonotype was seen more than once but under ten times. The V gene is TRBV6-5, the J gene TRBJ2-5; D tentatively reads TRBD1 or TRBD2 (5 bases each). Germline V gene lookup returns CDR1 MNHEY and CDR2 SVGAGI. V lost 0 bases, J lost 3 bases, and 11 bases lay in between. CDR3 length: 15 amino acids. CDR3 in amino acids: CASSYSQGREETQYF. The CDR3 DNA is TGTGCCAGCAGTTACTCGCAGGGACGAGAAGAGACCCAGTACTTC.

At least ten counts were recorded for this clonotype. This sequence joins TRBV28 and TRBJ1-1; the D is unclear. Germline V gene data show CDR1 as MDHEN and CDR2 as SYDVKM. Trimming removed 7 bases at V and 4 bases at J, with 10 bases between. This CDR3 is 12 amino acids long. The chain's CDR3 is CASNIRATEAFF. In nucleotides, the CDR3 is TGTGCCAGCAATATAAGGGCCACTGAAGCTTTCTTT.

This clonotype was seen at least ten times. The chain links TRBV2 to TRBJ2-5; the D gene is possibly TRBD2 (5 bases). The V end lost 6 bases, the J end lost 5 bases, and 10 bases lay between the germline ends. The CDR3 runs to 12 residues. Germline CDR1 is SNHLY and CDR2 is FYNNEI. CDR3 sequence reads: CASRTRRETQYF. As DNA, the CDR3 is TGTGCCAGCAGAACCCGGAGGGAGACCCAGTACTTC.